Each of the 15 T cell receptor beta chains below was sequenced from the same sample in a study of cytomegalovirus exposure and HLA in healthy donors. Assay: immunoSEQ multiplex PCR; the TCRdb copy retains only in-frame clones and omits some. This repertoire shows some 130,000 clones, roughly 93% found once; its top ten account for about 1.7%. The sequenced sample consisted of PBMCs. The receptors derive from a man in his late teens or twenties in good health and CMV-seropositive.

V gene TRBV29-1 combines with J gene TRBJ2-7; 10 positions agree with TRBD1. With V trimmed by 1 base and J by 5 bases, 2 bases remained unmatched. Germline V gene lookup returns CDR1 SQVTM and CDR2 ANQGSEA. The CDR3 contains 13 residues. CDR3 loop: CSVEGDRGHEQYF. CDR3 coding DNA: TGCAGCGTTGAAGGGGACAGGGGCCACGAGCAGTACTTC.

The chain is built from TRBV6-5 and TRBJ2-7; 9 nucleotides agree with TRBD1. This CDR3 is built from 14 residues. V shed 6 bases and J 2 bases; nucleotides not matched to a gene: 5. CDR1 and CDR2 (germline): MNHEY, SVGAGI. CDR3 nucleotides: TGTGCCAGCAGGGCCGGGACAGGGACCTACGAGCAGTACTTC. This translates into CASRAGTGTYEQYF.

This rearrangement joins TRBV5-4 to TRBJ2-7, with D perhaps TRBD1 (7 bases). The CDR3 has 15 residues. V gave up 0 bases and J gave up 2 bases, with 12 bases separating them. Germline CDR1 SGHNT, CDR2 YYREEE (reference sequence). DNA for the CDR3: TGTGCCAGCAGCTTGGACAGGGGAGGCACCTACGAGCAGTACTTC. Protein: CASSLDRGGTYEQYF.

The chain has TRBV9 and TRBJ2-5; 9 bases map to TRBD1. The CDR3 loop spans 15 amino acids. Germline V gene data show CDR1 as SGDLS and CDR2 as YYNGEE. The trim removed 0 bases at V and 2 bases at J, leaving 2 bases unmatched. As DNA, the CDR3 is TGTGCCAGCAGCGTAGGACAGGGGGGACAAGAGACCCAGTACTTC. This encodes CASSVGQGGQETQYF.

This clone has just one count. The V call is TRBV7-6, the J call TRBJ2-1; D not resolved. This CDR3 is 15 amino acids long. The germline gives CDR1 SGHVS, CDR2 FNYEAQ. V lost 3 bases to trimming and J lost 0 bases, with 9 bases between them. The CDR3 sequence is CASSFGLSSYNEQFF. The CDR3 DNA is TGTGCCAGCAGCTTCGGTCTGAGCTCCTACAATGAGCAGTTCTTC.

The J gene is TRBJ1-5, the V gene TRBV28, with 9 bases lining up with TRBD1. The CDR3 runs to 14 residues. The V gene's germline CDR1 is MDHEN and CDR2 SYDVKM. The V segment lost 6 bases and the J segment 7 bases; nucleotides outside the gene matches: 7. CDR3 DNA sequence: TGTGCCAGCAGCCTGACAGGGGGGGAACAGCCCCAGCATTTT. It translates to CASSLTGGEQPQHF.

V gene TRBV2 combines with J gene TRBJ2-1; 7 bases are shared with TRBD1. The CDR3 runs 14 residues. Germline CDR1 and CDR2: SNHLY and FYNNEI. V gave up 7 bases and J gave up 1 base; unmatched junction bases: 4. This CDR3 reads CASIGTDSYNEQFF. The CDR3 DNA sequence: TGTGCCAGCATTGGGACAGATTCCTACAATGAGCAGTTCTTC.

CDR3 sequence (DNA): TGCAGCGCTCGACAGGAGTGGAATCAGCCCCAGCATTTT. Protein product: CSARQEWNQPQHF. J is TRBJ1-5 and V is TRBV29-1, with D tentatively TRBD1 (6 bases). The CDR3 has 13 residues. Germline values: CDR1 SQVTM, CDR2 ANQGSEA. V was clipped by 7 bases and J by 4 bases, with 14 bases between them.

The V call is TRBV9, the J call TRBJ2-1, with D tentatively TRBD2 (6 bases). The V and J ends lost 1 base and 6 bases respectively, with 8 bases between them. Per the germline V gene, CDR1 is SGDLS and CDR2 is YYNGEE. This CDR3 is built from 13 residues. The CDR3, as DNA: TGTGCCAGCAGCGTACCGGGAGTCAATGAGCAGTTCTTC. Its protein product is CASSVPGVNEQFF.

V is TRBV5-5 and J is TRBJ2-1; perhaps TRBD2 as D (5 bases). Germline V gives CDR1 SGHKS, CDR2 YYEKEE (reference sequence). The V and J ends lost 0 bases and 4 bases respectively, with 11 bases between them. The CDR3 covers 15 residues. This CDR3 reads CASSLEAGVYNEQFF. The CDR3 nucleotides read TGTGCCAGCAGCTTGGAGGCGGGTGTTTACAATGAGCAGTTCTTC.

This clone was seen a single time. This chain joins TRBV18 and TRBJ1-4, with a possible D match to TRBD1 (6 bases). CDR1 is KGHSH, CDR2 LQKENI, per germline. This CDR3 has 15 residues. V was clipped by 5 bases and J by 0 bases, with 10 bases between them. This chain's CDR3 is CASSDRTATNEKLFF. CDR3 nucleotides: TGTGCCAGCTCAGACAGGACCGCAACTAATGAAAAACTGTTTTTT.

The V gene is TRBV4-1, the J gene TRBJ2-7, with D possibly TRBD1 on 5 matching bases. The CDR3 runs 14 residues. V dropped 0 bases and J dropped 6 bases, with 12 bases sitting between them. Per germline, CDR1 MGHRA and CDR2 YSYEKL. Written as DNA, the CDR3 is TGCGCCAGCAGCCAAGAGGGGCAGGGTGGCGAGCAGTACTTC. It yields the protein CASSQEGQGGEQYF.

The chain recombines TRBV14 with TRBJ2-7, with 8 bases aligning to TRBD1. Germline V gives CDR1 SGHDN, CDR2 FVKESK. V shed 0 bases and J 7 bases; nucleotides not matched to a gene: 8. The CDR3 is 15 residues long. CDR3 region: CASSQERTGYSEQYF. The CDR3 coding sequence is TGTGCCAGCAGCCAAGAGAGGACAGGGTATAGTGAGCAGTACTTC.

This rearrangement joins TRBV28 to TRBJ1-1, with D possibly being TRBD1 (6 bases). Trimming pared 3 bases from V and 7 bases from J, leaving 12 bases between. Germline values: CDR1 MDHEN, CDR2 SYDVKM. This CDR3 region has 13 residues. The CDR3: CASSLALRGEAFF. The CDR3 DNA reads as TGTGCCAGCAGTTTGGCCCTCAGGGGTGAAGCTTTCTTT.

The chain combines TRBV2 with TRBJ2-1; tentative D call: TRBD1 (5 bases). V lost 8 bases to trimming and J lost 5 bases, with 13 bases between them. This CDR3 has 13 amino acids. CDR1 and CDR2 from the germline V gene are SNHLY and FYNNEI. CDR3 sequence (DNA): TGTGCCAGCGACAGCGCCTCAAACAATGAGCAGTTCTTC. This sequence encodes CASDSASNNEQFF.